This section outlines one TCR beta chain sequence together with its context. Its matching antigen is unknown. The data derive from a study of cytomegalovirus exposure and HLA in healthy donors. Overall study context: Later, an analysis reported that the 120 or so validation repertoires had used the same platform as the approximately 720 first-cohort repertoires.

Germline loops: CDR1 MNHEY, CDR2 SMNVEV (reference sequence). The CDR3 is 15 residues long. Germline trimming cut 6 bases from V and 0 bases from J; bases unmatched to any gene: 7. The data were produced by immunoSEQ multiplex PCR, yet TCRdb's version contains in-frame clones alone and is incomplete. The top ten clones hold about 1.9% of a sample with about 74,000 clones, about 95% of them seen once. Overall study findings and caveats: Specificity for CMV antigens was confirmed in vitro for a few of the CMV-associated chains. Associated with cytomegalovirus, according to the listing, were 150 to 200 TCR beta chains.

This clonotype was sampled from a woman between 18 and 29 years old in good health and CMV-seropositive. The rearrangement links TRBV27 to TRBJ2-5; TRBD1 agrees at 7 bases. The sequencing sample was made of PBMCs. CDR3 DNA: TGTGCCAGCAGACCCCCGACAGGGTACCAAGAGACCCAGTACTTC. Its protein product is CASRPPTGYQETQYF.